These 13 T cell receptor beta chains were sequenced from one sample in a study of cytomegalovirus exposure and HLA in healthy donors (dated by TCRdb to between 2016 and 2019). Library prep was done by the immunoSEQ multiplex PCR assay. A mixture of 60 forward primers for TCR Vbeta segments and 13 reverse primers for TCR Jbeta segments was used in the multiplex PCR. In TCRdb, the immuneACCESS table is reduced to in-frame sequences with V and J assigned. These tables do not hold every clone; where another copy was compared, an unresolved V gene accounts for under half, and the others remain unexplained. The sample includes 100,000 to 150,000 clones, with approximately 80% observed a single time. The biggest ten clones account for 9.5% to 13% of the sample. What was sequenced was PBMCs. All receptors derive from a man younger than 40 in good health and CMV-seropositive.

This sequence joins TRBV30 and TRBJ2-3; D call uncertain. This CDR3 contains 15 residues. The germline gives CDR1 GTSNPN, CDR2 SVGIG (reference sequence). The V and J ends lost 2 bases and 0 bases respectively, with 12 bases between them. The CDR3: CAWSLTVRSTDTQYF. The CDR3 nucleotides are TGTGCCTGGAGTTTAACAGTAAGAAGCACAGATACGCAGTATTTT.

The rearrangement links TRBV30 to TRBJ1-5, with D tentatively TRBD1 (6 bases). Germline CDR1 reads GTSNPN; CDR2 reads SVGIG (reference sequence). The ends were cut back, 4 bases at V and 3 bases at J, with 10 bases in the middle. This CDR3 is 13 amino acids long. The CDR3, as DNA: TGTGCCTGGAATGGGGGCAACAATCAGCCCCAGCATTTT. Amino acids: CAWNGGNNQPQHF.

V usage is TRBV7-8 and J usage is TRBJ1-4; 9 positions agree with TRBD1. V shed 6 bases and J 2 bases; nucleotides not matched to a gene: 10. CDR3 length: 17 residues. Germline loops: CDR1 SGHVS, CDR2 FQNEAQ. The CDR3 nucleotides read TGTGCCAGCAGTTTACTACAGGGGGCGCGGACTAATGAAAAACTGTTTTTT. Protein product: CASSLLQGARTNEKLFF.

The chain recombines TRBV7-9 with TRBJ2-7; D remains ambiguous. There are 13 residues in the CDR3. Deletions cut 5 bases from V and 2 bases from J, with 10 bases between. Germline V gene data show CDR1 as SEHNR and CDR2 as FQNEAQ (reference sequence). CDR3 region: CASSPDTTYEQYF. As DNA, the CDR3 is TGTGCCAGCAGCCCCGACACCACCTACGAGCAGTACTTC.

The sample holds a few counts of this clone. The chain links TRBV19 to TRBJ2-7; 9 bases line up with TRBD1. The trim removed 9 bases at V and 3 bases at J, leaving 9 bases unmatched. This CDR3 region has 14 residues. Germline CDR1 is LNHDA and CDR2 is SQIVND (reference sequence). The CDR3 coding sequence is TGTGCCAGCAGAGAAACAGGGGGCGTCTACGAGCAGTACTTC. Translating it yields CASRETGGVYEQYF.

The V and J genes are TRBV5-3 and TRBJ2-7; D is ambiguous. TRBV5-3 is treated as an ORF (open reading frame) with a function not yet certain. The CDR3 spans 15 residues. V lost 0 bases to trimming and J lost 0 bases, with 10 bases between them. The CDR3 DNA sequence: TGTGCCAGAAGCTTGGGTTTGCGAGGCTCCTACGAGCAGTACTTC. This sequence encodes CARSLGLRGSYEQYF.

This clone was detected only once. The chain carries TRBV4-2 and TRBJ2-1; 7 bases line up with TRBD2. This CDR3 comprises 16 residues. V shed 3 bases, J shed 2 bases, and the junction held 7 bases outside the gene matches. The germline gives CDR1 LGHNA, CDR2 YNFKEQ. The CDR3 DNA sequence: TGTGCCAGCAGCCAGCTAGCGGTAGAAACCTACAATGAGCAGTTCTTC. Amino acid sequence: CASSQLAVETYNEQFF.

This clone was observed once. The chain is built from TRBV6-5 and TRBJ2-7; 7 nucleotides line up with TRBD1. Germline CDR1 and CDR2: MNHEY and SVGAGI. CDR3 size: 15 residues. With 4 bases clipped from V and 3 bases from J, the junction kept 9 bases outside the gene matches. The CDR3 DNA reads TGTGCCAGCAGTTTAACCGGGGACAGATTCTACGAGCAGTACTTC. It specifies CASSLTGDRFYEQYF.

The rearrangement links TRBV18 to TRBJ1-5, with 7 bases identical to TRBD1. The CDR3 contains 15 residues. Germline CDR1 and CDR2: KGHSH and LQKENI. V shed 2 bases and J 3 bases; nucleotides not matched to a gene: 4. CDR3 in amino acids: CASSPFGQANQPQHF. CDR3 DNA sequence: TGTGCCAGCTCACCATTTGGACAGGCCAATCAGCCCCAGCATTTT.

The CDR3 DNA is TGCAGCGTTGAACAGGGGACCAGCTCCTACGAGCAGTACTTC. Translating gives CSVEQGTSSYEQYF. The chain employs TRBV29-1 and TRBJ2-7; possible D gene TRBD1, 6 bases. V was shortened by 2 bases and J by 0 bases, with 11 bases between the two germline ends. Per germline, CDR1 SQVTM and CDR2 ANQGSEA. The CDR3 has 14 residues.

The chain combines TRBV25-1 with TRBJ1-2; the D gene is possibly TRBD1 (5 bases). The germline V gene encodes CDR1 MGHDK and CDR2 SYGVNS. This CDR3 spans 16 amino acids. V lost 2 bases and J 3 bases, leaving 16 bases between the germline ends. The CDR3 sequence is CASSEPGQGTHYGYTF. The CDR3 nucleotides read TGTGCCAGCAGTGAACCCGGTCAGGGTACACACTATGGCTACACCTTC.

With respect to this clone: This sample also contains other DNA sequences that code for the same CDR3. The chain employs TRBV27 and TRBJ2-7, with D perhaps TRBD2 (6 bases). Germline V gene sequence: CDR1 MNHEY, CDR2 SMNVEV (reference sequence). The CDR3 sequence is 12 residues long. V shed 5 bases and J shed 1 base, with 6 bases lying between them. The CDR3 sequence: CASSGTSYEQYF. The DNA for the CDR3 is TGTGCCAGCAGTGGGACTTCCTACGAGCAGTACTTC.

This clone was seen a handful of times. The CDR3 loop reads CFKQKAAYEQYF. In DNA, the CDR3 is TGTTTCAAGCAGAAGGCGGCATACGAGCAGTACTTC. The rearrangement joins TRBV9 to TRBJ2-7; D unclear. Per germline, CDR1 SGDLS and CDR2 YYNGEE. CDR3 length: 12 amino acids.